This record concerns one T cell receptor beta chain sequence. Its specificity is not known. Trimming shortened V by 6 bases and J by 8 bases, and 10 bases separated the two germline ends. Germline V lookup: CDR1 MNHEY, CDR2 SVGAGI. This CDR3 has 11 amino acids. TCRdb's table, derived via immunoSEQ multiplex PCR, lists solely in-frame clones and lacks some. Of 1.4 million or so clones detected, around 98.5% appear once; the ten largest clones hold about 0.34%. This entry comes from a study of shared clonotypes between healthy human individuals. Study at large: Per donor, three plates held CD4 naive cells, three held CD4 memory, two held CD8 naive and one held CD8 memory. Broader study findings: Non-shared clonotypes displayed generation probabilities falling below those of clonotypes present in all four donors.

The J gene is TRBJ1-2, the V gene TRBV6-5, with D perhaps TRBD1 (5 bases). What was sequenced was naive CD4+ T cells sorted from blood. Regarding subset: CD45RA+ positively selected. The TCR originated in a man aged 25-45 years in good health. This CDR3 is CASRGTTGYTF. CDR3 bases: TGTGCCAGCAGAGGGACCACGGGCTACACCTTC.